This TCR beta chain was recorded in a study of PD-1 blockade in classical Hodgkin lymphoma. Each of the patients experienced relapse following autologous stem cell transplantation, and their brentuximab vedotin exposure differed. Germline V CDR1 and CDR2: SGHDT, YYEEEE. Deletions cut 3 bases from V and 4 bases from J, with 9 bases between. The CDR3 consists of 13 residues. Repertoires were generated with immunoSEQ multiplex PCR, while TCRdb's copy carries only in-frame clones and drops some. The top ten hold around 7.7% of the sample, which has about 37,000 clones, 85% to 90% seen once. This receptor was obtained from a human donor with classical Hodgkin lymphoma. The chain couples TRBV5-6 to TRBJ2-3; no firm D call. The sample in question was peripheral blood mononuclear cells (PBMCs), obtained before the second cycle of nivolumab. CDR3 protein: CASSWLLADTQYF. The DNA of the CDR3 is TGTGCCAGCAGCTGGCTCCTAGCAGATACGCAGTATTTT.